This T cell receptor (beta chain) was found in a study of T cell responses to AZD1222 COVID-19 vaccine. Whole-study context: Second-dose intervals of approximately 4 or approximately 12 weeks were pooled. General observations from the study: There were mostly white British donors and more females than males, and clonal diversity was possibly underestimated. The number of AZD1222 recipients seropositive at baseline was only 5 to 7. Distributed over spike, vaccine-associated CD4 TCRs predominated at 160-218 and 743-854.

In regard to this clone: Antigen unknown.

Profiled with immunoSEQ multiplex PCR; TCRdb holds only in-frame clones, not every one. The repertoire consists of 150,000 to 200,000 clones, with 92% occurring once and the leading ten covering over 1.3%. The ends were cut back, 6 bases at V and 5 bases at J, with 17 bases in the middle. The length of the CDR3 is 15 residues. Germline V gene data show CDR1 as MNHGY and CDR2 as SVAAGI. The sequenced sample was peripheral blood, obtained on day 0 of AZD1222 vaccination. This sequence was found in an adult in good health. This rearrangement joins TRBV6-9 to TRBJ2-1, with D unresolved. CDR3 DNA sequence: TGTGCCAGCAGACCCCCACTACCTGTCCACAATGAGCAGTTCTTC. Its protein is CASRPPLPVHNEQFF.